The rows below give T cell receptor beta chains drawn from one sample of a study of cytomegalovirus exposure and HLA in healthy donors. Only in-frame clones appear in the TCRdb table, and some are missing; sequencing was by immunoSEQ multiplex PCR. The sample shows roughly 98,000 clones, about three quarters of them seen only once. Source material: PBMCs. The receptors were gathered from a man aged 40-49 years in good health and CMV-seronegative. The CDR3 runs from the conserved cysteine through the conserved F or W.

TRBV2,CASTEGLFSGVGYEQYF
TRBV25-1,CASSEYVAWESGELFF
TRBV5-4,CASRSGTGSNTEAFF
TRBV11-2,CASSRGGSHYGYTF
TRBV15,CATSPGETQYF
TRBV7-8,CASSHGTSGGNWRNEQFF
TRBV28,CASSLLPGGADNQPQHF
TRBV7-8,CASSFIPGLAGGNTDTQYF
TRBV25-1,CASSGGQVRGYTF
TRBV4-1,CASSQDTGPRAQYF
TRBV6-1,CASSPRGQLGELFF
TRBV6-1,CASGTSGGRYNEQFF
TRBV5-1,CASSPEIRVNEQFF
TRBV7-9,CASSLFPPGKKSGNTIYF
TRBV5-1,CASSLQGEVTEAFF
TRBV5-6,CASSRTSTDTQYF
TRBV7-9,CASSLLDSKVERYF
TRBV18,CASSPPSSYEQYF
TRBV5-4,CASSLTGSYEQYF
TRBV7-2,CASSSGRDRGREQYF
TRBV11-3,CASSPTSGGLGGANVLTF
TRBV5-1,CASSWISGGEKLFF
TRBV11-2,CASSSGPPALGNTGELFF
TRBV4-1,CASSQESIGAGPGRYGYTF
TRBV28,CASRTHRQEAFF